The clone carrying this T cell receptor beta chain was recorded once. The method was immunoSEQ multiplex PCR; TCRdb's version includes in-frame clones alone and lacks a portion of them. Of roughly 120,000 clones listed, 90% to 95% were seen once; the top ten hold over 1.1%. The data belong to a study of T cells after somatic rescue of genetic block. CDR3 length equals 15 residues. The V and J ends lost 6 bases and 3 bases respectively, with 14 bases between them. Germline values: CDR1 LGHNT, CDR2 FRNRAP. Input material: peripheral blood mononuclear cells (PBMCs). The TCR comes from a woman under 30. The gene calls are TRBV12-5 and TRBJ2-2, with a possible D match to TRBD1 (6 bases). The CDR3, as DNA: TGTGCTAGTGGCCCCCGGGACACCTACACCGGGGAGCTGTTTTTT. Translation gives CASGPRDTYTGELFF.